This T cell receptor beta chain was captured in a study of T cell responses to AZD1222 COVID-19 vaccine. Study-level points and caveats: Scientists sampled the repertoires only once the peak T cell response had passed. Nearly half of spike-specific TCRs reportedly target variant regions that are unmutated in the B.1.351 and B.1.1.7 variants. Clonal diversity was possibly underestimated, and white British individuals and females predominated among donors.

Trimming cost V 0 bases and J 2 bases; bases outside gene matches: 3. The CDR3 covers 16 residues. Per the germline V gene, CDR1 is MNHEY and CDR2 is SMNVEV (reference sequence). Combined were second doses at about 4 or about 12 weeks. A note on this clone: What it recognizes is unknown.

The repertoire was sequenced with immunoSEQ multiplex PCR; TCRdb's copy has only in-frame clones and lacks some. The sample contains about 52,000 clones, 87% of which appear only once. The chain recombines TRBV27 with TRBJ2-3, with 9 positions matching TRBD1. This TCR was sampled from an adult who received the AZD1222 COVID-19 vaccine. The specimen comprised peripheral blood, sampled 28 days after the second AZD1222 dose. The CDR3 loop is CASSLSTGGITDTQYF. CDR3 coding DNA: TGTGCCAGCAGTTTATCGACAGGGGGAATCACAGATACGCAGTATTTT.